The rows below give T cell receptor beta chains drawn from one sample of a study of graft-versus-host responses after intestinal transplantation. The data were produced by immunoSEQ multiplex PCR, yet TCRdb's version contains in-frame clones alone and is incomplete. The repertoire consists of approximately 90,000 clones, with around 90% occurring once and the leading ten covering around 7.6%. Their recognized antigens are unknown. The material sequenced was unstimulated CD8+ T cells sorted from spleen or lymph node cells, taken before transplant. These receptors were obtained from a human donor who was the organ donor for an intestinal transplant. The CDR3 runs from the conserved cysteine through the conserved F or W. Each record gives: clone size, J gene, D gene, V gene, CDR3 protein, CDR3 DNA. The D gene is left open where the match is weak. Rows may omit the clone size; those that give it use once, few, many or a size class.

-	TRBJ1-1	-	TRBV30	CAWGQGFGNTEAFF	TGTGCCTGGGGGCAGGGTTTCGGGAACACTGAAGCTTTCTTT
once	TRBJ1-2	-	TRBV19	CASSIGTDYGYTF	TGTGCCAGTAGTATTGGCACGGACTATGGCTACACCTTC
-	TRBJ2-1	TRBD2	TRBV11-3	CASSSETSGSVDEQFF	TGTGCCAGCAGCTCCGAAACTAGCGGGAGTGTGGATGAGCAGTTCTTC
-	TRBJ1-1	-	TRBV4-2	CASREGTNTEAFF	TGTGCCAGCAGGGAAGGGACGAACACTGAAGCTTTCTTT
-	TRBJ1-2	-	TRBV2	CASSEFRGREDGYTF	TGTGCCAGCAGTGAATTTCGGGGCCGTGAGGATGGCTACACCTTC
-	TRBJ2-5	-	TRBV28	CASSFGAETQYF	TGTGCCAGCAGTTTCGGAGCAGAGACCCAGTACTTC
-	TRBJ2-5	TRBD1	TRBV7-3	CASSPGTGGVETQYF	TGTGCCAGCAGCCCAGGGACAGGGGGCGTGGAGACCCAGTACTTC
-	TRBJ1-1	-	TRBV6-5	CASRHGVNTEAFF	TGTGCCAGCCGCCACGGGGTGAACACTGAAGCTTTCTTT
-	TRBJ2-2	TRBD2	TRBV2	CASTPLAGGNPTGELFF	TGTGCCAGCACCCCATTAGCGGGGGGCAATCCCACCGGGGAGCTGTTTTTT
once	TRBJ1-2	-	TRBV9	CAGSATLLPTYGYTF	TGTGCCGGCAGCGCCACCCTTCTACCTACTTATGGCTACACCTTC
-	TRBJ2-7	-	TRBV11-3	CASSLEVGLYPYEQYF	TGTGCCAGCAGCTTAGAAGTGGGTCTTTACCCTTACGAGCAGTACTTC
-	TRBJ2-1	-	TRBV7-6	CASSLAVARHNEQFF	TGTGCCAGCAGCTTAGCGGTGGCCAGGCACAATGAGCAGTTCTTC
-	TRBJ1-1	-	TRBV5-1	CATPLTPFF	TGCGCCACCCCCCTAACCCCTTTCTTT
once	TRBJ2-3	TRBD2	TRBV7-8	CASTPGLADTQYF	TGTGCCAGCACCCCGGGACTAGCCGATACGCAGTATTTT
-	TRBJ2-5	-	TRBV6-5	CASSYSGGQETQYF	TGTGCCAGCAGTTACTCGGGGGGCCAAGAGACCCAGTACTTC
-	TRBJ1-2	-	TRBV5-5	CASSSTHYYGYTF	TGTGCCAGCAGCTCCACTCATTACTATGGCTACACCTTC
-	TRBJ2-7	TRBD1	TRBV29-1	CSVIGQGGYEQYF	TGCAGCGTTATAGGACAGGGTGGGTACGAGCAGTACTTC
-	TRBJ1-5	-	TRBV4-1	CASSHLPMGQPQHF	TGCGCCAGCAGCCACTTACCAATGGGTCAGCCCCAGCATTTT
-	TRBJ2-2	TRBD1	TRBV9	CASSGRGPGELSF	TGTGCCAGCAGCGGCAGGGGGCCTGGGGAGCTGTCTTTT
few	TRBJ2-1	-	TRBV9	CASSVASKQGEQFF	TGTGCCAGCAGCGTAGCGAGCAAGCAGGGTGAGCAGTTCTTC
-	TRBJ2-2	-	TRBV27	CASTGRNGELFF	TGTGCCTCGACAGGGAGGAACGGGGAGCTGTTTTTT
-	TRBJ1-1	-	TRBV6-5	CASSYSAGDTEAFF	TGTGCCAGCAGTTACTCGGCAGGAGACACTGAAGCTTTCTTT
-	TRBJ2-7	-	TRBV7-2	CASSLTLTPYEQYF	TGTGCCAGCAGCTTAACTCTCACCCCCTACGAGCAGTACTTC
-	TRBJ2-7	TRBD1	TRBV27	CASSLSRTGFYEQYF	TGTGCCAGCAGTTTATCGCGGACAGGGTTCTACGAGCAGTACTTC
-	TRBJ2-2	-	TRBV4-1	CASRANTGELFF	TGCGCCAGCAGAGCGAACACCGGGGAGCTGTTTTTT
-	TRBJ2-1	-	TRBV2	CASYRSSTPSRDISSYNEQFF	TGTGCCAGCTATAGATCTTCGACTCCAAGCCGGGACATAAGCTCCTACAATGAGCAGTTCTTC
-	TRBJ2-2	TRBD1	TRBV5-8	CASSPGQGWFGELFF	TGTGCCAGCAGCCCGGGACAGGGGTGGTTCGGGGAGCTGTTTTTT
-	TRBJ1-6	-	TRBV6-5	CASRPDSYNSPLHF	TGTGCCAGCAGACCGGACAGCTACAATTCACCCCTCCACTTT
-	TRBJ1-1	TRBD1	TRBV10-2	CASRQGLNTEAFF	TGCGCCAGCAGACAGGGGTTGAACACTGAAGCTTTCTTT